These T cell receptor beta chains were read from a single sample in a study of regulatory T cells in long-lasting Graves disease. TCRdb processed the multiplex PCR reads anew with MiXCR; each CDR3 protein has one entry. The sample consists of hundreds of thousands of distinct CDR3 sequences, around 17% of them appearing once. These data were also reused for a study on T cells in Graves' hyperthyroidism and ophthalmopathy.

The input for sequencing was peripheral blood mononuclear cells (PBMCs), taken at new diagnosis, from a patient treated with antithyroid drugs. Receptors originate from a woman in her 30s with Graves disease. Each CDR3 is given with its conserved first and last residue. A D gene is named only where the DNA matches it firmly. Some rows have no size entry. The others give once, few or many, or a class for an expanded clone.

length,J,V,size,D,CDR3,DNA
20,TRBJ1-3,TRBV9,.,TRBD1,CASSVVGTGKVSRSGNTIYF,TGTGCCAGCAGCGTAGTTGGGACAGGGAAAGTGTCACGCTCTGGAAACACCATATATTTT
16,TRBJ2-7,TRBV3-1,many,TRBD1,CASSPIGGQGLLEQYF,TGTGCCAGCAGCCCGATAGGGGGCCAGGGGCTTCTCGAGCAGTACTTC
14,TRBJ1-2,TRBV4-1,.,.,CASSPSVGELGYTF,TGCGCCAGCAGCCCCTCGGTGGGGGAATTGGGCTACACCTTC
13,TRBJ2-7,TRBV7-6,.,.,CASSPGSSDKQYF,TGTGCCAGCAGTCCCGGGAGCTCCGACAAGCAGTACTTC
13,TRBJ2-2,TRBV7-3,many,.,CASSFAVTGELFF,TGTGCCAGCAGCTTCGCAGTGACCGGGGAGCTGTTTTTT
17,TRBJ2-1,TRBV18,few,.,CASSPMSGPGTYNEQFF,TGTGCCAGCTCACCTATGAGCGGCCCGGGGACCTACAATGAGCAGTTCTTC
16,TRBJ2-1,TRBV28,many,TRBD2,CASSLLSGSLYNEQFF,TGTGCCAGCAGTTTACTTAGCGGGAGTCTCTACAATGAGCAGTTCTTC
14,TRBJ2-3,TRBV29-1,many,.,CSVGYQGSTDTQYF,TGCAGCGTTGGTTACCAGGGAAGCACAGATACGCAGTATTTT
16,TRBJ2-2,TRBV6-5,.,TRBD2,CASSSSGRASPGELFF,TGTGCCAGCAGTTCTAGCGGGAGGGCCTCCCCCGGGGAGCTGTTTTTT
14,TRBJ2-4,TRBV20-1,many,.,CSARDQIGRNIQYF,TGCAGTGCACGGGACCAAATTGGTAGAAACATTCAGTACTTC
12,TRBJ2-5,TRBV20-1,few,.,CSARSGEKTQYF,TGCAGTGCTAGATCGGGGGAAAAGACCCAGTACTTC
15,TRBJ2-3,TRBV20-1,many,TRBD2,CSGERLAGGEDTQYF,TGCAGTGGAGAGAGACTAGCGGGAGGGGAGGATACGCAGTATTTT
16,TRBJ2-1,TRBV6-1,many,TRBD2,CASSRFTGGAGDEQFF,TGTGCCAGCAGTAGGTTTACGGGAGGCGCTGGGGATGAGCAGTTCTTC
14,TRBJ2-3,TRBV20-1,few,TRBD1,CSFDRVWWRDTQYF,TGCAGTTTCGACAGGGTATGGTGGCGGGATACGCAGTATTTT